The subject of this entry is one T cell receptor (beta chain). The sample belongs to a study of blood T cells in healthy people across ages. Individuals who donated were healthy Caucasians from Russia aged roughly 6 to 100. The authors ran a second PCR of 7 to 11 cycles using a sample-barcoded 5' primer and a J-beta primer mix. All samples yielded 3 million or more CDR3-containing paired-end reads. TCRdb redid the calling of the 5' RACE reads with MiXCR, one entry per CDR3 protein. The repertoire includes some 760,000 distinct CDR3 sequences, about 25% of them detected once, and 9.4% sits in the top ten. These data were also filed under a second study, of T cells of mothers and their children. In that study: Reads obtained per mother exceeded 9.5 million TCR beta CDR3 reads, with a few million obtained per child.

The receptor's source is a boy between 10 and 17 years old in good health. Sequencing input: blood.

The CDR3: CASSPGQGKGEQFF. In DNA, the CDR3 is TGTGCCAGCAGCCCAGGACAGGGCAAAGGTGAGCAGTTCTTC. The rearrangement links TRBV7-2 to TRBJ2-5, with 8 bases fitting TRBD1. Near its end, the DNA agrees better with TRBJ2-1, so the J call may be wrong. Looked up from germline, CDR1 is SGHTA and CDR2 is FQGNSA. The CDR3 runs 14 residues.